These 30 T cell receptor beta chains share one sample of origin, sequenced in a study of shared clonotypes between healthy human individuals. The naive CD8 subset, CD45RO-negative cells positively selected for CCR7, excluded terminally differentiated effector memory CD45RA+ cells. This table comes from immunoSEQ multiplex PCR, and its TCRdb copy is limited to in-frame clones, with some not included. The sample records 800,000 or so clones, 90% to 97% being singletons. The material sequenced was naive CD8+ T cells sorted from blood. The receptors were sampled from a man under 40 in good health.

This chain connects TRBV28 to TRBJ1-5, with 7 bases identical to TRBD1. V lost 6 bases and J lost 3; bases outside the gene matches: 8. CDR1 and CDR2 from the germline V gene are MDHEN and SYDVKM. This CDR3 comprises 15 residues. The CDR3 sequence is CASSRPGQLNQPQHF. In DNA, the CDR3 is TGTGCCAGCAGCCGGCCGGGACAGCTCAATCAGCCCCAGCATTTT.

This clone was seen only once. The chain carries TRBV29-1 and TRBJ2-7; 8 bases align to TRBD1. This CDR3 is built from 12 residues. The V gene end was trimmed by 5 bases and the J gene end by 6 bases; junction bases not matched to a gene: 6. Germline V gene lookup returns CDR1 SQVTM and CDR2 ANQGSEA. DNA for the CDR3: TGCAGCGTTTTGGACAGGGTAGGCGAGCAGTACTTC. Protein product: CSVLDRVGEQYF.

The chain joins TRBV9 to TRBJ2-1; 7 bases are a match to TRBD2. After removal of 6 bases from V and 5 bases from J, the junction contained 11 bases not matched to a gene. The CDR3 spans 15 residues. Per germline, CDR1 SGDLS and CDR2 YYNGEE. The CDR3 nucleotides are TGTGCCAGCACCGTGGGAGGGAGTCTCAACAATGAGCAGTTCTTC. Its protein product is CASTVGGSLNNEQFF.

The V gene is TRBV2, the J gene TRBJ2-5, with 14 bases matching TRBD2. In germline, CDR1 is SNHLY, CDR2 FYNNEI. CDR3 length equals 17 residues. The V segment lost 5 bases and the J segment 4 bases; nucleotides outside the gene matches: 9. DNA for the CDR3: TGTGCCAGCAGTTCTACTGGGACTAGCGGGAGCGGAGAGACCCAGTACTTC. This codes for CASSSTGTSGSGETQYF.

The V call is TRBV7-9, the J call TRBJ1-5; 9 bases match TRBD1. The CDR3 is 14 residues long. Germline loops: CDR1 SEHNR, CDR2 FQNEAQ (reference sequence). The J segment lost 5 bases and the V segment lost 5 bases, leaving 4 bases of the junction unmatched. The CDR3 DNA is TGTGCCAGCAGCACGGGACAGGGCCATCAGCCCCAGCATTTT. Translation: CASSTGQGHQPQHF.

The rearrangement uses TRBV11-2 and TRBJ1-1; a weak D match, TRBD1 (5 bases). Germline loops: CDR1 SGHAT, CDR2 FQNNGV. The CDR3 has 14 amino acids. Trimming removed 2 bases at V and 4 bases at J, with 11 bases between. The CDR3 bases are TGTGCCAGCAGCTTATGGGGGGAGAGCACTGAAGCTTTCTTT. Translation gives CASSLWGESTEAFF. Based on the CDR3 plus reference TRBV11-2 and TRBJ1-1, the full variable domain is EAGVAQSPRYKIIEKRQSVAFWCNPISGHATLYWYQQILGQGPKLLIQFQNNGVVDDSQLPKDRFSAERLKGVDSTLKIQPAKLEDSAVYLCASSLWGESTEAFFGQGTRLTVV.

This rearrangement joins TRBV7-9 to TRBJ1-3; D perhaps matches TRBD1 (6 bases). V shed 11 bases and J shed 1 base, with 18 bases lying between them. The CDR3 runs to 15 residues. Germline lookup yields CDR1 SEHNR and CDR2 FQNEAQ (reference sequence). The CDR3 protein is CAVHRVTHSGNTIYF. The CDR3 DNA is TGTGCCGTGCACAGGGTAACCCATTCTGGAAACACCATATATTTT.

The chain couples TRBV13 to TRBJ2-7, with a weak D call TRBD1 (8 bases). V was shortened by 5 bases and J by 3 bases, with 17 bases between the two germline ends. Germline V gene lookup returns CDR1 PRHDT and CDR2 FYEKMQ (reference sequence). This CDR3 has 15 amino acids. CDR3 in amino acids: CASSPAGQANYEQYF. DNA for the CDR3: TGTGCCAGCAGCCCAGCGGGACAGGCCAACTACGAGCAGTACTTC.

The chain couples TRBV5-5 to TRBJ1-4; 11 bases line up with TRBD1. The V segment lost 4 bases and the J segment 5 bases; nucleotides outside the gene matches: 7. CDR1 is SGHKS and CDR2 is YYEKEE in the germline V gene (reference sequence). This CDR3 region has 16 residues. This CDR3 is CASSKDRGLLNEKLFF. CDR3 coding DNA: TGTGCCAGCAGCAAGGACAGGGGGCTATTGAATGAAAAACTGTTTTTT.

The chain couples TRBV11-2 to TRBJ1-5, with D perhaps matching TRBD1 (6 bases). The germline CDR1 and CDR2 sequences are SGHAT and FQNNGV. V shed 2 bases and J shed 3 bases, with 8 bases lying between them. This CDR3 is 14 amino acids long. The CDR3 protein is CASSLTGINQPQHF. The CDR3 DNA sequence: TGTGCCAGCAGCTTAACAGGGATCAATCAGCCCCAGCATTTT.

DNA for the CDR3: TGTGCCAGCATTACCGGAGGAGATACGCAGTATTTT. This gives the protein CASITGGDTQYF. The chain combines TRBV11-2 with TRBJ2-3; TRBD2 is a possible D gene (5 bases). Between the trimmed V and J ends, which lost 7 bases and 5 bases, there was a span of 10 bases. Germline V CDR1 and CDR2: SGHAT, FQNNGV. This CDR3 comprises 12 residues.

This clone appeared a few times. The chain recombines TRBV18 with TRBJ2-7; 9 nucleotides line up with TRBD1. The CDR3 consists of 13 residues. CDR1 is KGHSH and CDR2 is LQKENI in the germline V gene. The V segment lost 3 bases and the J segment 5 bases; nucleotides outside the gene matches: 2. CDR3 nucleotide sequence: TGTGCCAGCTCACCGGGACAGGGAAACGAGCAGTACTTC. It specifies CASSPGQGNEQYF.

The chain uses TRBV27 and TRBJ2-4, with 9 bases aligning to TRBD1. The CDR3 totals 14 residues. Germline CDR1 reads MNHEY; CDR2 reads SMNVEV (reference sequence). V lost 6 bases, J lost 5 bases, and 5 bases stayed unmatched. This CDR3 reads CASSTRTGENIQYF. The CDR3 DNA sequence: TGTGCCAGCAGCACAAGGACAGGGGAAAACATTCAGTACTTC.

The rearrangement links TRBV27 to TRBJ2-3; D perhaps matches TRBD1 (6 bases). This CDR3 is built from 16 residues. With 8 bases removed from V and 6 bases from J, the gap between germline ends came to 24 bases. Germline V gives CDR1 MNHEY, CDR2 SMNVEV (reference sequence). The CDR3 DNA sequence: TGTGCCAGCGGGGGCGGGCAGACCGAACTTTGGGATACGCAGTATTTT. Amino acids: CASGGGQTELWDTQYF.

V usage is TRBV27 and J usage is TRBJ2-1, with TRBD2 as a possible D gene (5 bases). The germline V and J ends were trimmed by 5 bases and 6 bases, with 20 bases remaining between them. CDR3 length: 16 residues. Germline loops: CDR1 MNHEY, CDR2 SMNVEV (reference sequence). CDR3 sequence (DNA): TGTGCCAGCAGTCTGCTTCTAGGAACTAGTGGCAATGAGCAGTTCTTC. Amino acids: CASSLLLGTSGNEQFF.

The chain couples TRBV27 to TRBJ1-2, with 8 bases identical to TRBD1. Germline assignment: CDR1 MNHEY and CDR2 SMNVEV (reference sequence). V trimming: 7 bases; J trimming: 2 bases; junction bases outside the gene matches: 12. This CDR3 has 16 residues. For the CDR3, the DNA is TGTGCCAGCAAGACGGGACAGGATGTTGGAAACTATGGCTACACCTTC. This sequence encodes CASKTGQDVGNYGYTF.

This rearrangement joins TRBV11-2 to TRBJ2-5; D unresolved. V lost 3 bases and J 2 bases, leaving 13 bases between the germline ends. The CDR3 is 15 residues long. Per germline, CDR1 SGHAT and CDR2 FQNNGV. CDR3 sequence (DNA): TGTGCCAGCAGCTTGGCGGTTGTTACGCAAGAGACCCAGTACTTC. The encoded protein is CASSLAVVTQETQYF.

This sequence joins TRBV7-2 and TRBJ2-1; the D is unclear. The CDR3 is made up of 12 amino acids. Between the trimmed V and J ends, which lost 5 bases and 6 bases, there was a span of 8 bases. Germline V gives CDR1 SGHTA, CDR2 FQGNSA. CDR3 in amino acids: CASSAWANEQFF. The CDR3 DNA follows: TGTGCCAGCAGCGCCTGGGCCAATGAGCAGTTCTTC.

The V and J genes are TRBV10-3 and TRBJ2-7; 15 nucleotides match TRBD2. The CDR3 has 21 residues. The trim removed 4 bases at V and 7 bases at J, leaving 23 bases unmatched. Germline V gene data show CDR1 as ENHRY and CDR2 as SYGVKD. CDR3 DNA sequence: TGTGCCATCAGTGGGGGGATGCGTCACCCGGGACTAGCGGGAGGAGGAGGGGAGCAGTACTTC. Encoded protein: CAISGGMRHPGLAGGGGEQYF.

This clone is a singleton in its sample. The CDR3 bases are TGCAGCGTTGGGACGGGACAGTTGAACACCGGGGAGCTGTTTTTT. As protein: CSVGTGQLNTGELFF. This chain links TRBV29-1 with TRBJ2-2; 7 bases match TRBD1. Germline lookup yields CDR1 SQVTM and CDR2 ANQGSEA. The junction had 6 bases not matched to a gene; V was cut back by 4 bases and J by 1 base. The CDR3 covers 15 residues.

The genes are TRBV28 and TRBJ2-3, with 11 positions matching TRBD1. The CDR3 has 20 amino acids. Trimming at V came to 6 bases and at J to 4 bases, leaving 21 bases not matched to a gene. Germline CDR1 reads MDHEN; CDR2 reads SYDVKM. The CDR3 is CASSFGIGQGASGSADTQYF. The CDR3 region has the DNA TGTGCCAGCAGCTTTGGGATTGGACAGGGGGCTTCTGGGAGCGCAGATACGCAGTATTTT.

This clone was seen a handful of times. At the DNA level, this CDR3 is encoded by other sequences in the same sample as well. The chain is built from TRBV27 and TRBJ2-7; D is unresolved. The V and J ends lost 8 bases and 1 base respectively, with 9 bases between them. The CDR3 is made up of 12 amino acids. Looked up from germline, CDR1 is MNHEY and CDR2 is SMNVEV (reference sequence). CDR3: CASGLSSYEQYF. CDR3 in DNA: TGTGCCAGCGGCTTGTCATCCTACGAGCAGTACTTC.

The V call is TRBV10-2, the J call TRBJ1-3, with D unresolved. The CDR3 loop spans 16 amino acids. The V gene lost 8 bases and the J gene lost 0 bases, with 17 bases spanning the gap. Germline assignment: CDR1 WSHSY and CDR2 SAAADI. This CDR3 is CASRDGLLSSGNTIYF. For the CDR3, the DNA is TGCGCCAGCCGCGACGGACTCCTAAGCTCTGGAAACACCATATATTTT.

The chain recombines TRBV4-3 with TRBJ2-7, with D hard to call. This CDR3 spans 16 amino acids. Germline V lookup: CDR1 LGHNA, CDR2 YSLEER. Deletions cut 0 bases from V and 5 bases from J, with 17 bases between. CDR3 DNA: TGCGCCAGCAGCCAAGATCCTGGCAGACTTTCCCACGAGCAGTACTTC. Its protein product is CASSQDPGRLSHEQYF.

V gene TRBV10-3 combines with J gene TRBJ2-7; a weak D match, TRBD1 (5 bases). The CDR3 consists of 12 residues. CDR1 is ENHRY, CDR2 SYGVKD, per germline. The V gene lost 2 bases and the J gene lost 13 bases, with 15 bases spanning the gap. The DNA of the CDR3 is TGTGCCATCAGTGAGGGGGCAGGTTGGTCATACTTC. Amino acid sequence: CAISEGAGWSYF.

J is TRBJ2-7 and V is TRBV6-6; D is undetermined. The V end lost 7 bases, the J end lost 4 bases, and 14 bases lay between the germline ends. From germline, CDR1 is MNHNY and CDR2 SVGAGI (reference sequence). The CDR3 is made up of 13 amino acids. CDR3 DNA sequence: TGTGCCAGCACGTGGGGTCCTGATTACGAGCAGTACTTC. This gives the protein CASTWGPDYEQYF.

The rearrangement uses TRBV29-1 and TRBJ2-3; 8 positions match TRBD2. The CDR3 spans 18 residues. V shed 0 bases and J 6 bases; nucleotides not matched to a gene: 17. Germline V lookup: CDR1 SQVTM, CDR2 ANQGSEA. CDR3 sequence: CSVEDSGLISGRMDTQYF. The CDR3 nucleotides read TGCAGCGTTGAAGACTCAGGTTTGATAAGCGGGAGAATGGATACGCAGTATTTT.

This sequence joins TRBV29-1 and TRBJ2-7; D not resolved. Deletions cut 5 bases from V and 0 bases from J, with 5 bases between. Germline-derived CDR1 and CDR2 are SQVTM and ANQGSEA. The CDR3 is 11 residues long. CDR3: CSVRVSYEQYF. The CDR3, as DNA: TGCAGCGTTAGGGTCTCCTACGAGCAGTACTTC.

This chain links TRBV27 with TRBJ2-7, with D unclear. This CDR3 contains 16 residues. Germline assignment: CDR1 MNHEY and CDR2 SMNVEV (reference sequence). V was trimmed by 5 bases and J by 1 base, leaving 18 bases between them. CDR3 region: CASSPQLLARSYEQYF. The CDR3 nucleotides are TGTGCCAGCAGTCCACAATTGCTGGCCCGATCCTACGAGCAGTACTTC.

The chain has TRBV30 and TRBJ1-1; D gene unclear. Trimming removed 3 bases at V and 5 bases at J, with 13 bases between. This CDR3 comprises 13 residues. The V gene's germline CDR1 is GTSNPN and CDR2 SVGIG (reference sequence). The CDR3 bases are TGTGCCTGGAGCCCCATTAGCGGGACTGAAGCTTTCTTT. Translation gives CAWSPISGTEAFF.